A single sample gave rise to the 18 T cell receptor beta chains below, sequenced in a study of T cell responses to AZD1222 COVID-19 vaccine. Here immunoSEQ multiplex PCR was the method, and the copy in TCRdb shows in-frame clones only, minus some. The sample lists around 140,000 clones; 70% to 90% were seen once. This specimen was peripheral blood, taken 28 days after the second dose of the MenACWY control vaccine. These receptors were obtained from an adult who received the MenACWY meningococcal vaccine as a control.

The chain is built from TRBV20-1 and TRBJ1-1; D unresolved. This CDR3 comprises 11 residues. Trimming took off 5 bases at V and 8 bases at J, with 12 bases between the two ends. Germline V lookup: CDR1 DFQATT, CDR2 SNEGSKA (reference sequence). This CDR3 is CSAWSLGEAFF. In DNA form, the CDR3 reads TGCAGTGCTTGGAGTCTAGGCGAAGCTTTCTTT.

J is TRBJ1-1 and V is TRBV6-5; weak D call: TRBD1 (6 bases). This CDR3 has 13 amino acids. The V gene's germline CDR1 is MNHEY and CDR2 SVGAGI. V was cut by 6 bases and J by 3 bases, with 11 bases left in between. The CDR3 nucleotides are TGTGCCAGCAGACAGGGTTGGGACACTGAAGCTTTCTTT. Translation gives CASRQGWDTEAFF.

The J gene is TRBJ2-1, the V gene TRBV30, with TRBD2 matching over 8 bases. Per germline, CDR1 GTSNPN and CDR2 SVGIG (reference sequence). V was clipped by 0 bases and J by 15 bases; unmatched bases: 10. The CDR3 is made up of 13 amino acids. The CDR3 is CAWSVRQERESFF. CDR3 bases: TGTGCCTGGAGTGTACGGCAGGAGCGGGAGTCGTTCTTC.

In DNA form, the CDR3 reads TGTGCCAGCTCACCACCGTCCAGGGGGCAGGGGCAGCCCCAGCATTTT. Its translation: CASSPPSRGQGQPQHF. The chain links TRBV18 to TRBJ1-5; the match to TRBD1 covers 8 bases. This CDR3 is built from 16 residues. Trimming cost V 0 bases and J 7 bases; bases outside gene matches: 8. From germline, CDR1 is KGHSH and CDR2 LQKENI.

The CDR3 sequence: CASRQRNQPQHF. The CDR3 DNA sequence: TGTGCCAGCAGACAGCGCAATCAGCCCCAGCATTTT. The chain couples TRBV28 to TRBJ1-5; no definite D call. The V and J ends lost 6 bases and 2 bases respectively, with 5 bases between them. Germline V gene data show CDR1 as MDHEN and CDR2 as SYDVKM. This CDR3 contains 12 residues.

The chain uses TRBV5-1 and TRBJ2-3, with 8 nucleotides matching TRBD2. The CDR3 is 14 residues long. The germline V gene has CDR1 SGHRS and CDR2 YFSETQ. The ends lost 4 bases at V and 5 bases at J; junction bases unmatched: 6. Here the CDR3 DNA reads TGCGCCAGCAGCGTCGGGGGGGCCGGAGATACGCAGTATTTT. This gives the protein CASSVGGAGDTQYF.

The chain links TRBV6-6 to TRBJ1-2; D is undetermined. The CDR3 covers 14 residues. Trimming removed 5 bases at V and 4 bases at J, with 14 bases between. CDR1 and CDR2 (germline): MNHNY, SVGAGI (reference sequence). The CDR3 spells CASSLAGIPYGYTF. CDR3 DNA sequence: TGTGCCAGCAGTCTAGCCGGGATACCCTATGGCTACACCTTC.

In this sample, this clone turned up a few times. This chain connects TRBV28 to TRBJ1-2; a possible D gene is TRBD1 (6 bases). This CDR3 has 14 residues. The germline CDR1 and CDR2 sequences are MDHEN and SYDVKM. V lost 1 base and J lost 8, with 14 bases in between. In DNA, the CDR3 is TGTGCCAGCAGTTTATTCGGGACATATAGCGGCTACACCTTC. Protein product: CASSLFGTYSGYTF.

The chain carries TRBV27 and TRBJ2-3; TRBD1 aligns across 11 bases. After removal of 1 base from V and 3 bases from J, the junction contained 9 bases not matched to a gene. Germline V CDR1 and CDR2: MNHEY, SMNVEV (reference sequence). This CDR3 comprises 18 residues. This CDR3 reads CASSLYFNGDRGTDTQYF. The CDR3 DNA sequence: TGTGCCAGCAGTTTATACTTTAATGGGGACAGGGGGACAGATACGCAGTATTTT.

The V and J genes are TRBV18 and TRBJ1-5; 9 bases line up with TRBD1. J gave up 5 bases and V 3 bases, and 5 bases lay outside the gene matches. The CDR3 runs 15 residues. CDR1 KGHSH and CDR2 LQKENI come from the germline V gene. The CDR3 nucleotides are TGTGCCAGCTCACCGGGGACAGGGTGGGATCAGCCCCAGCATTTT. The encoded protein is CASSPGTGWDQPQHF.

The chain combines TRBV6-2 or TRBV6-3 with TRBJ1-5; maybe TRBD1 (5 bases). The length of the CDR3 is 11 residues. Trimming took off 6 bases at V and 13 bases at J, with 13 bases between the two ends. The germline V gene has CDR1 MNHEY and CDR2 SVGEGT. CDR3 DNA sequence: TGTGCCAGCAGCCAGGGTTTAGATCAGCATTTT. Protein product: CASSQGLDQHF.

J is TRBJ1-2 and V is TRBV7-9; 12 nucleotides align to TRBD1. Germline CDR1 is SEHNR and CDR2 is FQNEAQ (reference sequence). V trimming: 2 bases; J trimming: 8 bases; junction bases outside the gene matches: 3. This CDR3 region has 14 residues. CDR3 residues: CASSLPGQGAGYTF. CDR3 bases: TGTGCCAGCAGCTTACCGGGACAGGGGGCGGGCTACACCTTC.

The chain employs TRBV5-6 and TRBJ2-7; 9 nucleotides match TRBD1. Germline CDR1 reads SGHDT; CDR2 reads YYEEEE. The CDR3 is 15 residues long. With 0 bases clipped from V and 5 bases from J, the junction kept 6 bases outside the gene matches. This chain's CDR3 is CASSLAFGTGNEQYF. CDR3 DNA: TGTGCCAGCAGCTTGGCCTTCGGGACAGGGAACGAGCAGTACTTC.

The CDR3 sequence: CASSFQSFYNEQFF. DNA for the CDR3: TGCGCCAGCAGCTTCCAATCCTTCTACAATGAGCAGTTCTTC. The chain couples TRBV5-1 to TRBJ2-1; D not resolved. This CDR3 is 14 amino acids long. The V gene lost 2 bases and the J gene lost 3 bases, with 9 bases spanning the gap. Germline V CDR1 and CDR2: SGHRS, YFSETQ. Full variable domain (outside the CDR3, taken from reference TRBV5-1 and TRBJ2-1): KAGVTQTPRYLIKTRGQQVTLSCSPISGHRSVSWYQQTPGQGLQFLFEYFSETQRNKGNFPGRFSGRQFSNSRSEMNVSTLELGDSALYLCASSFQSFYNEQFFGPGTRLTVL.

The gene calls are TRBV2 and TRBJ1-3, with D perhaps matching TRBD1 (5 bases). This CDR3 is built from 15 residues. Trimming left V 1 base short and J 4 bases short, with 11 bases between. Germline assignment: CDR1 SNHLY and CDR2 FYNNEI. Here the CDR3 reads CASSEVRAWGNTIYF. In DNA, the CDR3 is TGTGCCAGCAGTGAAGTCAGGGCGTGGGGAAACACCATATATTTT.

The sample holds one count of this clone. The chain combines TRBV19 with TRBJ1-3; TRBD1 might be the D (6 bases). The CDR3 is 13 amino acids. Trimming took off 3 bases at V and 7 bases at J, with 10 bases between the two ends. CDR1 and CDR2 (germline): LNHDA, SQIVND (reference sequence). The CDR3 loop reads CASSILQGNTIYF. As DNA, the CDR3 is TGTGCCAGTAGTATCTTACAGGGTAACACCATATATTTT.

The chain is built from TRBV18 and TRBJ1-1, with 7 bases that match TRBD1. CDR3 length: 17 residues. Germline V gene sequence: CDR1 KGHSH, CDR2 LQKENI. With V trimmed by 0 bases and J by 5 bases, 12 bases remained unmatched. DNA for the CDR3: TGTGCCAGCTCACCACCGAACAGGGGCGCCGACCGGACTGAAGCTTTCTTT. Encoded protein: CASSPPNRGADRTEAFF. The full variable domain, rest sourced from reference TRBV18 and TRBJ1-1, is NAGVMQNPRHLVRRRGQEARLRCSPMKGHSHVYWYRQLPEEGLKFMVYLQKENIIDESGMPKERFSAEFPKEGPSILRIQQVVRGDSAAYFCASSPPNRGADRTEAFFGQGTRLTVV.

The V gene is TRBV2, the J gene TRBJ1-2; a weak D match, TRBD1 (6 bases). This CDR3 region has 14 residues. V lost 9 bases to trimming and J lost 4 bases, with 18 bases between them. Looked up from germline, CDR1 is SNHLY and CDR2 is FYNNEI. CDR3 DNA: TGTGCCAGAGGGGGGGCTCTGGATGGCTATGGCTACACCTTC. The encoded protein is CARGGALDGYGYTF.